This T cell receptor (beta chain) was found in a study of T-cell reconstitution after alpha-beta-depleted transplantation in children. Study-level points and caveats: The high TCRbeta diversity at day 60 in some patients came from surviving recipient T cells and thymic progenitors. T-cell numbers and diversity one year post-transplant derived largely from freshly generated T cells. About two months after transplant, alpha-beta T cells reportedly came from several hundred expanded graft clones.

CDR3 length equals 20 residues. This clonotype was seen many times. Antigen: not known. Unique molecular identifiers were used to barcode this TCRbeta library. TCRdb re-derived calls from the PCR reads in MiXCR, one entry per CDR3 protein. This sample has 240,000 or so distinct CDR3 sequences, with less than 9% found just once. V and J are TRBV21-1 and TRBJ2-1; TRBD2, the table's D call, lacks a check against the DNA. TRBV21-1 is classified as a pseudogene. This TCR was recovered from a male patient aged 10-17 years who had a stem cell transplant for acute lymphoblastic leukemia, so the T cells may come from the graft donor. The sequences come from PBMCs, mostly from graft donor cells, collected 180 days after TCRalphabeta/CD19-depleted stem cell transplant. As DNA, the CDR3 is TGTGCCAGCAGCAAAGCGCTCTCACCCTTAGCGGGAGGCCGCCCGGATGAGCAGTTCTTC. This codes for CASSKALSPLAGGRPDEQFF.